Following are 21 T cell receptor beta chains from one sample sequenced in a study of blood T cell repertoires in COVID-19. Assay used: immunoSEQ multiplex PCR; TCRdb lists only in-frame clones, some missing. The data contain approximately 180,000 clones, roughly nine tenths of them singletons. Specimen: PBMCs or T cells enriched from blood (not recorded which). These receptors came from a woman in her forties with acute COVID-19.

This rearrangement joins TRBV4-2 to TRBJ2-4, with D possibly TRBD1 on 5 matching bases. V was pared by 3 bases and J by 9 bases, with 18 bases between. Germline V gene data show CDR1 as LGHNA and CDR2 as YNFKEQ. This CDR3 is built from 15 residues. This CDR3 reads CASSQGKGKSVIQYF. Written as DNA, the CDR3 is TGTGCCAGCAGCCAGGGAAAGGGGAAGTCGGTCATTCAGTACTTC.

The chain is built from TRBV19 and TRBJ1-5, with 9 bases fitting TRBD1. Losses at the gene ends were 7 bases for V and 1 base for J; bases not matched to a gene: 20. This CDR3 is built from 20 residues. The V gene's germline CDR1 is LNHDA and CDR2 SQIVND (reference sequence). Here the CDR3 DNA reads TGTGCCAGTACTAATCTCGGAGGGGGGAACAGGGGGCAGAGCAATCAGCCCCAGCATTTT. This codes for CASTNLGGGNRGQSNQPQHF.

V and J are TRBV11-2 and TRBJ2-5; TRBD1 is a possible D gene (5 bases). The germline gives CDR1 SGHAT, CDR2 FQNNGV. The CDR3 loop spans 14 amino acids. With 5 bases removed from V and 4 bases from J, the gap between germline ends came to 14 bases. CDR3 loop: CASSPLDRGETQYF. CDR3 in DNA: TGTGCCAGCAGCCCCCTGGATAGGGGAGAGACCCAGTACTTC.

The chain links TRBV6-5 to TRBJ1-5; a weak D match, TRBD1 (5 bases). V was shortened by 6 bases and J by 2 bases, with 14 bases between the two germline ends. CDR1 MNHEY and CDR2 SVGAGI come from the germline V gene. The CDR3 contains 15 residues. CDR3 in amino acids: CASSEQEGGNQPQHF. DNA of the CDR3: TGTGCCAGCAGCGAGCAGGAAGGGGGCAATCAGCCCCAGCATTTT.

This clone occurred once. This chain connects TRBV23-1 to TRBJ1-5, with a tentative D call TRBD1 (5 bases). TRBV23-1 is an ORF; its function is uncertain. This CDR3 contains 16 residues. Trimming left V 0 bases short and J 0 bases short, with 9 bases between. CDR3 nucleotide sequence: TGCGCCAGCAGTCAATCTGCGGACACTAGCAATCAGCCCCAGCATTTT. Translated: CASSQSADTSNQPQHF.

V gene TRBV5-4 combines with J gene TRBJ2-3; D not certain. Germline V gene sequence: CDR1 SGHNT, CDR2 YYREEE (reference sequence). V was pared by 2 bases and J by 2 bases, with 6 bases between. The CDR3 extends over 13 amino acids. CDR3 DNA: TGTGCCAGCAGCTTAGGAGACACAGATACGCAGTATTTT. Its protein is CASSLGDTDTQYF.

This CDR3 is CASSLGVGLQETQYF. In DNA, the CDR3 is TGCGCCAGCAGCCTGGGGGTGGGCCTCCAAGAGACCCAGTACTTC. The chain recombines TRBV5-1 with TRBJ2-5; tentatively, D is TRBD1 or TRBD2 (5 bases each). The CDR3 extends over 15 amino acids. The germline V and J ends were trimmed by 4 bases and 1 base, with 14 bases remaining between them. CDR1 and CDR2 (germline): SGHRS, YFSETQ.

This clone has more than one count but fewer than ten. CDR3 nucleotide sequence: TGTGCCAGCAGCCTACAGGGGCGCGAGCAGTACTTC. It yields the protein CASSLQGREQYF. The gene calls are TRBV5-4 and TRBJ2-7; 7 nucleotides match TRBD1. Germline V lookup: CDR1 SGHNT, CDR2 YYREEE (reference sequence). This CDR3 is built from 12 residues. With V trimmed by 4 bases and J by 6 bases, 4 bases remained unmatched.

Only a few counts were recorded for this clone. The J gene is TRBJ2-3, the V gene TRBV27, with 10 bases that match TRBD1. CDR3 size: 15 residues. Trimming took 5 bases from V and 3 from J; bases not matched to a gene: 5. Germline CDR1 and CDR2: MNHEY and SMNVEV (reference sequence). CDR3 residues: CASSDRQGATDTQYF. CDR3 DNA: TGTGCCAGCAGTGACCGACAGGGGGCAACAGATACGCAGTATTTT.

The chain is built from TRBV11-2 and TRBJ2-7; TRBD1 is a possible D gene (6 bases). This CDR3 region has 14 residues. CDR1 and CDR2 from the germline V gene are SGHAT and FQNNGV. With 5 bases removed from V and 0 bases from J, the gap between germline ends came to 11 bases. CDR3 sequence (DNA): TGTGCCAGCAGCACGGGACACAACTCCTACGAGCAGTACTTC. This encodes CASSTGHNSYEQYF. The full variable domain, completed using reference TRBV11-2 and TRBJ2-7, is EAGVAQSPRYKIIEKRQSVAFWCNPISGHATLYWYQQILGQGPKLLIQFQNNGVVDDSQLPKDRFSAERLKGVDSTLKIQPAKLEDSAVYLCASSTGHNSYEQYFGPGTRLTVT.

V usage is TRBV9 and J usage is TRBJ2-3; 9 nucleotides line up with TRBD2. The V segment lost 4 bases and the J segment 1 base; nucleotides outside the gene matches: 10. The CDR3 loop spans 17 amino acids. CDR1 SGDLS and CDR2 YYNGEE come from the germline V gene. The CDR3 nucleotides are TGTGCCAGCAGCCACCCGGGACTAGCTCGCGGCACAGATACGCAGTATTTT. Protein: CASSHPGLARGTDTQYF.

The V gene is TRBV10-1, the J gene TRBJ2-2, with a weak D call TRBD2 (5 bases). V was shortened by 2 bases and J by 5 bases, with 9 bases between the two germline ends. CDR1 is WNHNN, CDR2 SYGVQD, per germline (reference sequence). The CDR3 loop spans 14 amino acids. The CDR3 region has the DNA TGCGCCAGCAGTGAGAGGCGCGGGACCGGGGAGCTGTTTTTT. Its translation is CASSERRGTGELFF.

CDR3 region: CASSHPGEYEQYF. CDR3 nucleotide sequence: TGTGCCAGCAGCCACCCTGGGGAGTACGAGCAGTACTTC. The chain carries TRBV27 and TRBJ2-7; D may be TRBD2 (5 bases). Germline V gives CDR1 MNHEY, CDR2 SMNVEV (reference sequence). CDR3 length equals 13 residues. The V and J ends lost 6 bases and 4 bases respectively, with 13 bases between them.

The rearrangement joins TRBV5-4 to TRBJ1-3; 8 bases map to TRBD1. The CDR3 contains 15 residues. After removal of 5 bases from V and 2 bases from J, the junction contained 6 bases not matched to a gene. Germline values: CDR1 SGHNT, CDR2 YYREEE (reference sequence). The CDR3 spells CASRPDRGPGNTIYF. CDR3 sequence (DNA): TGTGCCAGCAGACCCGACAGGGGCCCTGGAAACACCATATATTTT.

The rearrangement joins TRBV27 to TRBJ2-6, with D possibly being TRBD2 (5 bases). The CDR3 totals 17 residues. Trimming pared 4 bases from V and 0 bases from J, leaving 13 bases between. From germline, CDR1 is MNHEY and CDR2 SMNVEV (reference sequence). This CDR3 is CASSSRTGNSGANVLTF. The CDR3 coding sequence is TGTGCCAGCAGTTCCCGGACGGGGAACTCTGGGGCCAACGTCCTGACTTTC.

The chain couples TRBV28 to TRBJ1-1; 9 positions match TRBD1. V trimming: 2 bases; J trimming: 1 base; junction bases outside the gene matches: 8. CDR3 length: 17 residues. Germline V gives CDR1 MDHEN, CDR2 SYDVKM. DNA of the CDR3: TGTGCCAGCAGTTTAAAGACAGGGGGTATGTGGAACACTGAAGCTTTCTTT. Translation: CASSLKTGGMWNTEAFF.

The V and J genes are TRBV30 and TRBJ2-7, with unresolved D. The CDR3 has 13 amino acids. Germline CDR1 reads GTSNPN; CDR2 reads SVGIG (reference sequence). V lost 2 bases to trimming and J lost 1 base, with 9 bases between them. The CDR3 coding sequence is TGTGCCTGGAGTCCCCACAGATCCTACGAGCAGTACTTC. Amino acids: CAWSPHRSYEQYF.

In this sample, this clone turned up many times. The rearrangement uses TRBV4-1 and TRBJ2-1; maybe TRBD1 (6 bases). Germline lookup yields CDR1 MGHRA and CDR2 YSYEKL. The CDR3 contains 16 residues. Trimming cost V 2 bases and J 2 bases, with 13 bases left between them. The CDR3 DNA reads TGCGCCAGCAGCCAATCGCAGGGGACGGCCTACAATGAGCAGTTCTTC. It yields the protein CASSQSQGTAYNEQFF.

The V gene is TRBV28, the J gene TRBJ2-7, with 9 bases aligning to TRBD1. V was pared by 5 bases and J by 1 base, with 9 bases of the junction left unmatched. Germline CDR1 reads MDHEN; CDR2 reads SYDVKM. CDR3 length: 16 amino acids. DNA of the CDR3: TGTGCCAGCAGTCTTTCTCCTGGGACAGGGTCCTACGAGCAGTACTTC. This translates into CASSLSPGTGSYEQYF.

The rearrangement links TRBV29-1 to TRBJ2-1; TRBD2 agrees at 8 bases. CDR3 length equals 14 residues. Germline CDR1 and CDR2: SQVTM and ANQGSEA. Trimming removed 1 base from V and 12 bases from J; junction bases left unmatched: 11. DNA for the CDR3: TGCAGCGTTGAAGGTAGCGGGGTAACTAGAGGGCAGTTCTTC. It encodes CSVEGSGVTRGQFF.

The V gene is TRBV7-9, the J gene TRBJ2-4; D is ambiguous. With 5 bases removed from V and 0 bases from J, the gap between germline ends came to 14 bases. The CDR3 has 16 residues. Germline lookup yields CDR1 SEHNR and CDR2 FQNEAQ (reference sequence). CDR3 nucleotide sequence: TGTGCCAGCAGCAATGAAGAGACTTTAGCCAAAAACATTCAGTACTTC. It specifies CASSNEETLAKNIQYF.